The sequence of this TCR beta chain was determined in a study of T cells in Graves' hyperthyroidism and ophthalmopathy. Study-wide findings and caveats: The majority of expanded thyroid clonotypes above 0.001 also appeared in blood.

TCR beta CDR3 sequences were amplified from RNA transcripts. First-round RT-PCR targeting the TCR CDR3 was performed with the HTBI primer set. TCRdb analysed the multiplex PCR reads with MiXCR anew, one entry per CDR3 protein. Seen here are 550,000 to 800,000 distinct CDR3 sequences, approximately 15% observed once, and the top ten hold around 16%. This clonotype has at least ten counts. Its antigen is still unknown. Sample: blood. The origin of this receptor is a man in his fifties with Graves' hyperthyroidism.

The chain's CDR3 is CASSYTSGGTYEQYF. The DNA for the CDR3 is TGTGCCAGCAGTTATACTAGCGGAGGGACCTACGAGCAGTACTTC. The chain is built from TRBV2 and TRBJ2-7, with 8 bases that match TRBD2. The V gene end was trimmed by 5 bases and the J gene end by 2 bases; junction bases not matched to a gene: 8. Per germline, CDR1 SNHLY and CDR2 FYNNEI. The CDR3 totals 15 residues.